A selection of T cell receptor beta chains follows, all from one sample in a study of graft-versus-host responses after intestinal transplantation. Which antigens these TCRs recognize remains unknown. The assay was immunoSEQ multiplex PCR, and TCRdb's table has in-frame clones only and misses some. The profile shows tens of thousands of clones, around 90% of them singletons. Sequenced here: unstimulated CD4+ T cells sorted from spleen or lymph node cells, sampled before transplant. The receptors come from a human donor who was the organ donor for an intestinal transplant. CDR3s include the opening cysteine and the closing phenylalanine or tryptophan. A D gene is named only where the DNA matches it firmly. Part of the rows lack a size; the others show once, few, many or a class for expanded clones.

J	size	D	V	DNA	CDR3
TRBJ2-7	.	.	TRBV6-5	TGTGCCAGCAGTGACAGGAGCTCCTACGAGCAGTACTTC	CASSDRSSYEQYF
TRBJ1-5	.	.	TRBV6-1	TGTGCCAGCAGTGGGGCAGGCCCCAATCAGCCCCAGCATTTT	CASSGAGPNQPQHF
TRBJ2-7	.	TRBD1	TRBV28	TGTGCCAGCAGTTCAACAGGGGCCCTCTCCTACGAGCAGTACTTC	CASSSTGALSYEQYF
TRBJ2-3	.	.	TRBV7-3	TGTGCCAGCAGCCGACGTGCGAGCACAGGGGATACGCAGTATTTT	CASSRRASTGDTQYF
TRBJ2-1	.	TRBD2	TRBV7-2	TGTGCCAGCAGCTTACTAGCGGGAGTTTTTGAGCAGTTCTTC	CASSLLAGVFEQFF
TRBJ2-6	.	.	TRBV19	TGTGCCAGTAGTATAGGAAATGGGGCCAACGTCCTGACTTTC	CASSIGNGANVLTF
TRBJ1-5	.	.	TRBV6-4	TGTGCCAGCACCAGGGCAGGGGAAGGCTATCAGCCCCAGCATTTT	CASTRAGEGYQPQHF
TRBJ1-2	.	.	TRBV10-3	TGTGCCATCAGTGCTGACAGCTCGAACTATGGCTACACCTTC	CAISADSSNYGYTF
TRBJ2-2	.	.	TRBV9	TGTGCCAGCAGCGCCCGACAGAACACCGGGGAGCTGTTTTTT	CASSARQNTGELFF
TRBJ2-2	.	TRBD1	TRBV9	TGTGCCAGCAGCGTAGGGGACAGGGGGCGCCGCGGATTTGCCGGGGAGCTGTTTTTT	CASSVGDRGRRGFAGELFF
TRBJ2-5	.	TRBD1	TRBV7-9	TGTGCCAGCAGCTCCTACAGGGGGCTCCAAGAGACCCAGTACTTC	CASSSYRGLQETQYF
TRBJ1-2	once	TRBD1	TRBV6-5	TGTGCCAGCAGTTACTCGGGGACAGGGGGCTATGGCTACACCTTC	CASSYSGTGGYGYTF
TRBJ1-5	few	.	TRBV6-6	TGTGCCAGCAGTTACTCGTCCGGGGGCCAGCCCCAGCATTTT	CASSYSSGGQPQHF
TRBJ1-3	.	.	TRBV7-2	TGTGCCAGCAGCTTAAGGTCAGACGGAAACACCATATATTTT	CASSLRSDGNTIYF
TRBJ1-2	.	.	TRBV5-4	TGTGCCACCCAAGCGACCTTACAGGGAAACTATGGCTACACCTTC	CATQATLQGNYGYTF
TRBJ1-3	.	.	TRBV6-5	TGTGCCAGCAGTAGGGTTCCGGTTGGAAACACCATATATTTT	CASSRVPVGNTIYF
TRBJ2-1	.	TRBD2	TRBV7-9	TGTGCCAGCAGCTTTGGAGGCGGGAGGTCGAACAATGAGCAGTTCTTC	CASSFGGGRSNNEQFF
TRBJ2-5	.	TRBD1	TRBV27	TGTGCCAGCAGTTCAGCCCGGGACAGGGGGGAGACCCAGTACTTC	CASSSARDRGETQYF
TRBJ2-2	.	TRBD2	TRBV7-3	TGTGCCAGCAGCCCAACTAGCGGGGACACCGGGGAGCTGTTTTTT	CASSPTSGDTGELFF
TRBJ1-1	.	.	TRBV11-1	TGTGCCAGCAGCTCATTTGCGGGCACTGAAGCTTTCTTT	CASSSFAGTEAFF
TRBJ2-2	.	.	TRBV30	TGTGCCGTAGATCGGACCGGGGAGCTGTTTTTT	CAVDRTGELFF
TRBJ1-4	.	.	TRBV25-1	TGTGCCAGCAGTGAATATGAATTTGAGAAACTGTTTTTT	CASSEYEFEKLFF
TRBJ2-3	.	TRBD1	TRBV19	TGTGCCAGTAGGAGACAGGGGGCCACAGATACGCAGTATTTT	CASRRQGATDTQYF
TRBJ2-7	.	.	TRBV6-6	TGTGCCAGCAGTTACTCTAGCAGCTACGAGCAGTACTTC	CASSYSSSYEQYF
TRBJ1-6	.	.	TRBV5-5	TGTGCCAGCAGCTTGGGAGATGCAGGTTCACCCCTCCACTTT	CASSLGDAGSPLHF